One and the same sample provided the 31 T cell receptor beta chains below, sequenced in a study of T cell responses to AZD1222 COVID-19 vaccine. Sequencing was performed with immunoSEQ multiplex PCR; in TCRdb, only in-frame clones are kept and a portion is missing. The sample carries some 200,000 clones, about 87% recorded once. Here the sequenced sample was peripheral blood, taken on day 0 of AZD1222 vaccination. The receptors were sampled from an adult in good health.

The rearrangement uses TRBV18 and TRBJ2-5; D is possibly TRBD1 or TRBD2 (6 bases each). Germline lookup yields CDR1 KGHSH and CDR2 LQKENI. There are 16 residues in the CDR3. Trimming shortened V by 0 bases and J by 5 bases, and 16 bases separated the two germline ends. The CDR3 loop is CASSPPNRGPGETQYF. The CDR3 bases are TGTGCCAGCTCACCACCGAACCGGGGGCCAGGGGAGACCCAGTACTTC.

This clone was detected only once. The rearrangement uses TRBV19 and TRBJ2-6; D gene unclear. With 1 base removed from V and 4 bases from J, the gap between germline ends came to 5 bases. This CDR3 comprises 14 residues. The V gene's germline CDR1 is LNHDA and CDR2 SQIVND (reference sequence). The chain's CDR3 is CASSIVAGANVLTF. CDR3 DNA: TGTGCCAGTAGTATAGTTGCCGGGGCCAACGTCCTGACTTTC.

On this clone itself: Other DNA sequences in this specimen translate into the identical CDR3. The chain has TRBV20-1 and TRBJ2-7, with 7 nucleotides matching TRBD1. The ends lost 5 bases at V and 4 bases at J; junction bases unmatched: 2. The CDR3 has 11 amino acids. Looked up from germline, CDR1 is DFQATT and CDR2 is SNEGSKA (reference sequence). This CDR3 reads CSARRGYEQYF. The CDR3, as DNA: TGCAGTGCTCGCAGGGGGTACGAGCAGTACTTC.

The chain links TRBV7-2 to TRBJ2-1; 8 bases are a match to TRBD2. Germline V gene sequence: CDR1 SGHTA, CDR2 FQGNSA. The CDR3 extends over 17 amino acids. The V segment lost 5 bases and the J segment 0 bases; nucleotides outside the gene matches: 9. The chain's CDR3 is CASSPPGLAASYNEQFF. The CDR3 nucleotides read TGTGCCAGCAGCCCACCCGGACTAGCAGCCTCCTACAATGAGCAGTTCTTC.

J is TRBJ2-1 and V is TRBV30; D unclear. Looked up from germline, CDR1 is GTSNPN and CDR2 is SVGIG (reference sequence). Deletions cut 2 bases from V and 12 bases from J, with 11 bases between. This CDR3 spans 11 amino acids. The CDR3 nucleotides read TGTGCCTGGAGTACCCGCCTAGGGCAGTTCTTC. This gives the protein CAWSTRLGQFF.

The rearrangement joins TRBV10-3 to TRBJ1-2; the D is unclear. CDR1 and CDR2 (germline): ENHRY, SYGVKD. CDR3 length: 19 residues. V dropped 0 bases and J dropped 4 bases, with 24 bases sitting between them. The CDR3 coding sequence is TGTGCCATCAGTGAGTCGTTGGCGGGAAGGCTCCTTTCCTTCTATGGCTACACCTTC. As protein: CAISESLAGRLLSFYGYTF.

This clone appeared a few times. J is TRBJ1-5 and V is TRBV30; TRBD1 might be the D (6 bases). The V gene lost 1 base and the J gene lost 3 bases, with 10 bases spanning the gap. The germline CDR1 and CDR2 sequences are GTSNPN and SVGIG (reference sequence). This CDR3 is 14 amino acids long. The CDR3 bases are TGTGCCTGGAGTGCCCAGGGGACCAATCAGCCCCAGCATTTT. Translating gives CAWSAQGTNQPQHF.

The V and J genes are TRBV5-6 and TRBJ2-7, with D tentatively TRBD2 (5 bases). The CDR3 runs to 14 residues. V was pared by 0 bases and J by 6 bases, with 13 bases between. CDR1 SGHDT and CDR2 YYEEEE come from the germline V gene. The CDR3 DNA reads as TGTGCCAGCAGCTTGGCGTCTAGCTGGCGCGAGCAGTACTTC. It yields the protein CASSLASSWREQYF.

The chain combines TRBV5-5 with TRBJ1-2; 12 bases are a match to TRBD1. The junction had 8 bases not matched to a gene; V was cut back by 4 bases and J by 4 bases. CDR1 and CDR2 (germline): SGHKS, YYEKEE (reference sequence). The CDR3 is 16 residues long. Here the CDR3 reads CASSRAPGQGAYGYTF. CDR3 nucleotides: TGTGCCAGCAGCCGTGCCCCGGGACAGGGGGCCTATGGCTACACCTTC.

The rearrangement uses TRBV6-5 and TRBJ2-1, with D unresolved. This CDR3 comprises 11 residues. The V gene's germline CDR1 is MNHEY and CDR2 SVGAGI. Deletions cut 10 bases from V and 5 bases from J, with 9 bases between. The DNA for the CDR3 is TGTGCCACTAGACGGGACAATGAGCAGTTCTTC. Its translation is CATRRDNEQFF.

The CDR3 protein is CASSPPLNEQFF. The CDR3 coding sequence is TGTGCCAGCAGCCCCCCCCTAAATGAGCAGTTCTTC. This chain connects TRBV7-9 to TRBJ2-1; D is undetermined. This CDR3 region has 12 residues. The V end was cut by 5 bases, the J end by 7 bases, with 9 bases between. Germline CDR1 SEHNR, CDR2 FQNEAQ (reference sequence).

This clone was counted a few times. The J gene is TRBJ2-1, the V gene TRBV10-3; TRBD1 matches 8 bases. The CDR3 is 14 residues long. Germline CDR1 ENHRY, CDR2 SYGVKD. Trimming removed 1 base from V and 9 bases from J; junction bases left unmatched: 5. CDR3 sequence: CAISELTGVGEQFF. The DNA of the CDR3 is TGTGCCATCAGTGAGTTGACAGGGGTAGGTGAGCAGTTCTTC.

V is TRBV15 and J is TRBJ1-5; D ambiguous. The CDR3 loop spans 16 amino acids. CDR1 is LNHNV, CDR2 YYDKDF, per germline (reference sequence). The V and J ends lost 2 bases and 0 bases respectively, with 11 bases between them. The DNA for the CDR3 is TGTGCCACCAGCAGACTTCCCTCCTATAGCAATCAGCCCCAGCATTTT. Translation gives CATSRLPSYSNQPQHF.

The V and J genes are TRBV6-5 and TRBJ1-2; maybe TRBD1 (5 bases). Germline lookup yields CDR1 MNHEY and CDR2 SVGAGI. The CDR3 runs 13 residues. The V end lost 8 bases, the J end lost 4 bases, and 14 bases lay between the germline ends. The CDR3, as DNA: TGTGCCAGCGGACAAGGGGTGGCCTATGGCTACACCTTC. Its protein is CASGQGVAYGYTF.

The chain uses TRBV5-1 and TRBJ2-5; no firm D call. This CDR3 region has 17 residues. Germline-derived CDR1 and CDR2 are SGHRS and YFSETQ. Between the trimmed V and J ends, which lost 5 bases and 2 bases, there was a span of 22 bases. CDR3 sequence: CASRRTTFSKTQETQYF. In DNA, the CDR3 is TGCGCCAGCAGACGCACCACGTTCAGCAAAACACAAGAGACCCAGTACTTC.

The rearrangement links TRBV2 to TRBJ2-2, with TRBD2 identical over 15 bases. The CDR3 covers 17 residues. Trimming took 0 bases from V and 5 from J; bases not matched to a gene: 1. CDR1 and CDR2 (germline): SNHLY, FYNNEI. The CDR3 loop reads CASSEAGLAGGTGELFF. In nucleotides, the CDR3 is TGTGCCAGCAGTGAAGCCGGACTAGCGGGAGGGACCGGGGAGCTGTTTTTT.

Of note for this clone: This sample includes further DNA sequences coding for the same CDR3. The V and J genes are TRBV5-1 and TRBJ1-2; D is ambiguous. From germline, CDR1 is SGHRS and CDR2 YFSETQ. V was trimmed by 0 bases and J by 4 bases, leaving 4 bases between them. The CDR3 length is 12 residues. The chain's CDR3 is CASSLGVYGYTF. DNA of the CDR3: TGCGCCAGCAGCTTGGGGGTCTATGGCTACACCTTC.

This sequence joins TRBV19 and TRBJ1-5; TRBD1 aligns across 9 bases. CDR1 and CDR2 from the germline V gene are LNHDA and SQIVND (reference sequence). This CDR3 is built from 14 residues. V was pared by 4 bases and J by 4 bases, with 2 bases of the junction left unmatched. The CDR3 DNA is TGTGCCAGTAGTAAGGGACAGGGTAATCAGCCCCAGCATTTT. Protein: CASSKGQGNQPQHF.

The chain carries TRBV5-1 and TRBJ1-4; 10 positions agree with TRBD1. Germline-derived CDR1 and CDR2 are SGHRS and YFSETQ. V shed 3 bases and J 0 bases; nucleotides not matched to a gene: 5. CDR3 size: 17 residues. The CDR3 nucleotides are TGCGCCAGCAGCTGGGGACAGGGGCGGACAACTAATGAAAAACTGTTTTTT. Encoded protein: CASSWGQGRTTNEKLFF.

This chain uses TRBV6-5 with TRBJ1-5; D is perhaps TRBD1 (6 bases). The CDR3 runs to 13 residues. CDR1 is MNHEY and CDR2 is SVGAGI in the germline V gene. Trimming took off 5 bases at V and 6 bases at J, with 11 bases between the two ends. This chain's CDR3 is CASSLQGSQPQHF. In nucleotides, the CDR3 is TGTGCCAGCAGTCTTCAGGGGAGTCAGCCCCAGCATTTT.

J is TRBJ1-3 and V is TRBV5-4; the D is unclear. The CDR3 sequence is 15 residues long. CDR1 is SGHNT and CDR2 is YYREEE in the germline V gene (reference sequence). Trimming removed 0 bases at V and 2 bases at J, with 9 bases between. CDR3 in amino acids: CASSLDPGPGNTIYF. CDR3 nucleotides: TGTGCCAGCAGCTTGGATCCAGGCCCTGGAAACACCATATATTTT.

The chain is built from TRBV18 and TRBJ1-5; 8 bases line up with TRBD1. Germline CDR1 is KGHSH and CDR2 is LQKENI. V shed 6 bases, J shed 4 bases, and the junction held 5 bases outside the gene matches. This CDR3 is built from 14 residues. The CDR3 coding sequence is TGTGCCAGCTCCCAAGGACAGGGAAATCAGCCCCAGCATTTT. Translated, it gives CASSQGQGNQPQHF.

This clone was seen once. V is TRBV6-5 and J is TRBJ2-7; 8 bases are shared with TRBD1. The V gene's germline CDR1 is MNHEY and CDR2 SVGAGI. The V and J ends lost 9 bases and 2 bases, in that order; junction bases with no gene match: 6. The CDR3 has 13 residues. The CDR3 region has the DNA TGTGCCAGTGGGACAGGACCCACCTACGAGCAGTACTTC. Translating it yields CASGTGPTYEQYF.

The chain recombines TRBV2 with TRBJ2-3; D is unresolved. This CDR3 region has 14 residues. Per germline, CDR1 SNHLY and CDR2 FYNNEI. Trimming shortened V by 4 bases and J by 3 bases, and 11 bases separated the two germline ends. This chain's CDR3 is CASSGPQGTDTQYF. The CDR3 nucleotides read TGTGCCAGCAGTGGCCCCCAAGGGACAGATACGCAGTATTTT. The variable domain in full, completed from reference TRBV2 and TRBJ2-3, reads EPEVTQTPSHQVTQMGQEVILRCVPISNHLYFYWYRQILGQKVEFLVSFYNNEISEKSEIFDDQFSVERPDGSNFTLKIRSTKLEDSAMYFCASSGPQGTDTQYFGPGTRLTVL.

The chain is built from TRBV11-2 and TRBJ2-3, with TRBD2 matching 8 bases. Per the germline V gene, CDR1 is SGHAT and CDR2 is FQNNGV. This CDR3 is 16 amino acids long. After removal of 5 bases from V and 1 base from J, the junction contained 8 bases not matched to a gene. The CDR3 sequence is CASSPGGGPRTDTQYF. CDR3 coding DNA: TGTGCCAGCAGCCCGGGGGGGGGCCCCCGCACAGATACGCAGTATTTT.

The genes are TRBV21-1 and TRBJ2-1; the tabulated D call, TRBD2, remains unverified against the DNA. TRBV21-1 is a pseudogene locus. The length of the CDR3 is 15 residues. The CDR3 region is CASSKGGGKADEQFF. As DNA, the CDR3 is TGTGCCAGCAGCAAAGGCGGGGGAAAGGCGGATGAGCAGTTCTTC.

The table lists this clone with a count of one. In nucleotides, the CDR3 is TGTGCCAGCAGTCCCGGGACAGGGATCGCTGAAGCTTTCTTT. Translating gives CASSPGTGIAEAFF. The chain carries TRBV2 and TRBJ1-1, with TRBD1 identical over 9 bases. The CDR3 length is 14 residues. Trimming removed 5 bases from V and 6 bases from J; junction bases left unmatched: 7. CDR1 and CDR2 (germline): SNHLY, FYNNEI. The full variable domain, with the rest looked up from reference TRBV2 and TRBJ1-1, is EPEVTQTPSHQVTQMGQEVILRCVPISNHLYFYWYRQILGQKVEFLVSFYNNEISEKSEIFDDQFSVERPDGSNFTLKIRSTKLEDSAMYFCASSPGTGIAEAFFGQGTRLTVV.

V is TRBV30 and J is TRBJ1-2, with a possible D match to TRBD1 (5 bases). Germline CDR1 GTSNPN, CDR2 SVGIG (reference sequence). CDR3 length: 13 amino acids. Between the trimmed V and J ends, which lost 4 bases and 8 bases, there was a span of 17 bases. The CDR3 coding sequence is TGTGCCTGGATTCCCGGAACCCGGGGGGGCTACACCTTC. It specifies CAWIPGTRGGYTF.

The chain is built from TRBV11-2 and TRBJ1-1; TRBD1 agrees at 12 bases. The CDR3 is 19 amino acids. The J segment lost 0 bases and the V segment lost 5 bases, leaving 13 bases of the junction unmatched. Germline V lookup: CDR1 SGHAT, CDR2 FQNNGV. The CDR3 DNA sequence: TGTGCCAGCAGCCTGGCCGGGGGACAGGGGGCCCGTATGAACACTGAAGCTTTCTTT. Translating gives CASSLAGGQGARMNTEAFF.

The rearrangement uses TRBV30 and TRBJ2-1; D is uncertain. The CDR3 runs 13 residues. V was shortened by 3 bases and J by 3 bases, with 9 bases between the two germline ends. CDR1 and CDR2 from the germline V gene are GTSNPN and SVGIG (reference sequence). The CDR3 reads CAWRIEVYNEQFF. CDR3 bases: TGTGCCTGGAGGATTGAGGTCTACAATGAGCAGTTCTTC.

The chain couples TRBV6-5 to TRBJ2-3; tentative D call: TRBD1 (7 bases). CDR1 is MNHEY, CDR2 SVGAGI, per germline. This CDR3 is 14 amino acids long. Trimming took off 9 bases at V and 3 bases at J, with 16 bases between the two ends. The DNA for the CDR3 is TGTGCCAGTTCGACAGGGAGGAGGACAGATACGCAGTATTTT. As protein: CASSTGRRTDTQYF.